This section outlines one T cell receptor beta chain sequence together with its context. Its target is not known. This record comes from a study of blood T cells in healthy people across ages. Germline assignment: CDR1 LGHNA and CDR2 YSLEER. This CDR3 region has 16 residues. V was pared by 0 bases and J by 0 bases, with 2 bases of the junction left unmatched. PCR was performed a second time for roughly 6 to 12 cycles using a sample-barcoded 5' primer and a J-beta primer mix. Each cDNA was tagged by a template-switch adaptor containing 12 random nucleotides. TCRdb re-analysed the 5' RACE reads in MiXCR, keeping a single row per CDR3 protein. This sample has about 500,000 distinct CDR3 sequences, with under 30% found just once. Findings of the study overall: When one million T cells were used, diversity estimates were thought to be underestimates.

The same specimen was also included in a second study, on T cells of mothers and their children. That investigation notes: Donation was provided by three healthy Caucasian mothers along with their six children.

J is TRBJ2-3 and V is TRBV4-3; 8 nucleotides line up with TRBD2. This sequence was found in a boy aged 10-17 years in good health. Sequencing was done on a sample of blood. The CDR3: CASSQDPSGSTDTQYF. DNA of the CDR3: TGCGCCAGCAGCCAAGACCCTAGCGGGAGCACAGATACGCAGTATTTT.